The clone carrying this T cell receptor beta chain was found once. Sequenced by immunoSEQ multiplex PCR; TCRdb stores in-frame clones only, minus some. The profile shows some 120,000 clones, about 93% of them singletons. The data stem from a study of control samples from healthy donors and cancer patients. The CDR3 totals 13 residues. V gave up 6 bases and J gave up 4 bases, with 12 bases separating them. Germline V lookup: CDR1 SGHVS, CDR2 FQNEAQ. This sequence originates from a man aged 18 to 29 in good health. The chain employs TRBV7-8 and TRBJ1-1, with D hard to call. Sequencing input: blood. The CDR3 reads CASREPWGTEAFF. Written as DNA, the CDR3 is TGTGCCAGCAGGGAGCCGTGGGGCACTGAAGCTTTCTTT.